This TCR beta chain came from a study of T-cell reconstitution after alpha-beta-depleted transplantation in children (dated by TCRdb to the mid-2010s). In terms of the full investigation: Using TCR repertoire profiling, the study followed T-cell immune reconstitution in a quantitative way in children after TCRalphabeta/CD19-depleted allogeneic hematopoietic cell transplantation. The research as a whole found: In some patients, high TCRbeta diversity at day 60 was attributed to recipient T cells and intrathymic progenitors that had survived conditioning. Over the following months the frequencies of hyperexpanded clones went down, and after one year T-cell counts and TCRbeta diversity were mostly credited to newly produced T cells. Apparently early alphabetaT-cell count recovery about two months after transplant reportedly relied on only several hundred rapidly expanded clones derived from non-depleted graft cells.

This clonotype was observed a few times. The clone's antigen remains unknown. Base-call qualities are not available, and no considerably larger clone is one nucleotide away. This sample's treatment or condition label indicates: allogeneic hematopoietic cell transplantation with graft depleted of TCRalphabeta T cells and CD19 B cells. The transplant recipients were children given TCRalphabeta/CD19-depleted allogeneic hematopoietic cell grafts. The receptor library was made with PCR. Sequencing relied on an Illumina HiSeq 2500. TCR libraries were prepared with molecular barcoding, using unique molecular identifiers to normalize TCRbeta repertoire quantification. TCRdb reprocessing: public reads trimmed at Q25 with fastp, clones called with MiXCR, in-frame beta chains kept. Each entry is one CDR3 protein sequence, shown with its most common DNA and genes. The sample data list 900,000 or so distinct CDR3 sequences, and around 17% of these were observed just once. The top ten constitute roughly 4.8% of the sample.

Sequencing was performed on PBMCs, mostly from graft donor cells, taken 360 days after TCRalphabeta/CD19-depleted stem cell transplant. The TCR originated in a male patient between 10 and 17 years old who had a stem cell transplant for acute lymphoblastic leukemia, so the T cells may come from the graft donor.

The CDR3: CASSTQTSLYTDTQYF. At the DNA level, the sequence is TGCGCCAGCAGCACCCAAACTAGCCTGTACACAGATACGCAGTATTTT. The sequence is built from TRBV5-1 and TRBJ2-3; TRBD2 is a possible D gene, resting on 6 matching bases. Its CDR3 holds 16 amino acids, cysteine through phenylalanine. The entry retains the CDR3 DNA only, 48 bases that are in frame from base 1. CDR1 and CDR2 are drawn from the germline V gene: SGHRS, YFSETQ. Trimming takes 4 bases from V and 2 bases from J, and the germline ends sit 17 bases apart.